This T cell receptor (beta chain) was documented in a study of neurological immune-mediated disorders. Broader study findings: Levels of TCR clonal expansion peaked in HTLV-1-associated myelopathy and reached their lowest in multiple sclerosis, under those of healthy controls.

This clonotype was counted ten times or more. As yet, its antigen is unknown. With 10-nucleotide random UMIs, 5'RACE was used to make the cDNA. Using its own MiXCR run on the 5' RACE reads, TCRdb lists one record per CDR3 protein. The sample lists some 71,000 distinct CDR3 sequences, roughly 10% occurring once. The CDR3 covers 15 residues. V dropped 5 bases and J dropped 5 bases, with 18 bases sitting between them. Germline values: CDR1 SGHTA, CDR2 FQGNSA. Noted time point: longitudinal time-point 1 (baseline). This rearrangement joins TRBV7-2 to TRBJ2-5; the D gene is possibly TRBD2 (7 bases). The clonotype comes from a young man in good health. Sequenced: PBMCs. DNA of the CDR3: TGTGCCAGCAGCCCCCTGGGGGGGGCGGGGGAGACCCAGTACTTC. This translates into CASSPLGGAGETQYF.